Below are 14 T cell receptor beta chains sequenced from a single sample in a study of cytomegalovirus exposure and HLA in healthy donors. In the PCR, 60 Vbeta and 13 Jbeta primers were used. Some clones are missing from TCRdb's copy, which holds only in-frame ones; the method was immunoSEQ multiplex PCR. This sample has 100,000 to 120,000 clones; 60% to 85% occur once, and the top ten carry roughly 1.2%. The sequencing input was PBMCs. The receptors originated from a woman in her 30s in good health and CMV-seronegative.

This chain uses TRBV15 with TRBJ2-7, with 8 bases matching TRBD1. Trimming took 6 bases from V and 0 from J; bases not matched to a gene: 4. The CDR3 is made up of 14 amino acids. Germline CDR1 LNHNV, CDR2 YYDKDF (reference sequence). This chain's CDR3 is CATRPDRASYEQYF. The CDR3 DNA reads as TGTGCCACCAGACCGGACAGGGCCTCCTACGAGCAGTACTTC.

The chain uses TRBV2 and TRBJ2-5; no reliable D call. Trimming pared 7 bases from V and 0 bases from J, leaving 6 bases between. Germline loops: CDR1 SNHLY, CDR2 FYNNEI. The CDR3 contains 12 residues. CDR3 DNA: TGTGCCAGCACCCCGTACCAAGAGACCCAGTACTTC. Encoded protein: CASTPYQETQYF.

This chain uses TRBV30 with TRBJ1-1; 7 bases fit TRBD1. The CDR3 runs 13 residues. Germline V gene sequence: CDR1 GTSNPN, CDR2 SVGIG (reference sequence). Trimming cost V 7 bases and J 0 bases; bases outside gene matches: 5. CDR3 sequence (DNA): TGTGCCTACTCGGGACAGTTGAACACTGAAGCTTTCTTT. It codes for CAYSGQLNTEAFF.

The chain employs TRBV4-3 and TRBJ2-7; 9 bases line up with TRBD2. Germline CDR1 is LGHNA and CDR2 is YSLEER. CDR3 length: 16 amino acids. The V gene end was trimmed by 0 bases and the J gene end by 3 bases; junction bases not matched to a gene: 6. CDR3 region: CASSQDLASGNYEQYF. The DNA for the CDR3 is TGCGCCAGCAGCCAAGATCTAGCTAGCGGGAACTACGAGCAGTACTTC.

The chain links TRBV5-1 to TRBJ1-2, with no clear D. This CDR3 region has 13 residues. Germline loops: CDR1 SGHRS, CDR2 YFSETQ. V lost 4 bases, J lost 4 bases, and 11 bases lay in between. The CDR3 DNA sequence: TGCGCCAGCAGCAGAGGGCCGTCCTATGGCTACACCTTC. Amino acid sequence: CASSRGPSYGYTF.

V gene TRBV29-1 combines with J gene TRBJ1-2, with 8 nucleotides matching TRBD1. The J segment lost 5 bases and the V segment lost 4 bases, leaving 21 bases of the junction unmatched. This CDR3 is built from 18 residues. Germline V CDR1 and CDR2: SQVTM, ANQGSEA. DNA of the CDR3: TGCAGCGTTGCCGCAGGGGGCGCCGGATCCGGTCCTACTTATGGCTACACCTTC. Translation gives CSVAAGGAGSGPTYGYTF.

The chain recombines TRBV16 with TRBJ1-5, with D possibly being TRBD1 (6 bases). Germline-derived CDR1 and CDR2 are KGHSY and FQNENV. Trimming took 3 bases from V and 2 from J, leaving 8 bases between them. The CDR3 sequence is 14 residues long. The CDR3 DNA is TGTGCCAGCAGCCAGGGGGCCGGCAATCAGCCCCAGCATTTT. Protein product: CASSQGAGNQPQHF. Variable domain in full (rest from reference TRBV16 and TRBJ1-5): GEEVAQTPKHLVRGEGQKAKLYCAPIKGHSYVFWYQQVLKNEFKFLISFQNENVFDETGMPKERFSAKCLPNSPCSLEIQATKLEDSAVYFCASSQGAGNQPQHFGDGTRLSIL.

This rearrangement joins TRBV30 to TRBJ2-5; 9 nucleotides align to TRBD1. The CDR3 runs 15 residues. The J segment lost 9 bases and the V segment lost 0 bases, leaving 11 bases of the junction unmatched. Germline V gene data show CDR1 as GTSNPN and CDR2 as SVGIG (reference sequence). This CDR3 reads CAWSVPGQGRRPQYF. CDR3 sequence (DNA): TGTGCCTGGAGTGTACCCGGACAGGGGAGACGCCCCCAGTACTTC.

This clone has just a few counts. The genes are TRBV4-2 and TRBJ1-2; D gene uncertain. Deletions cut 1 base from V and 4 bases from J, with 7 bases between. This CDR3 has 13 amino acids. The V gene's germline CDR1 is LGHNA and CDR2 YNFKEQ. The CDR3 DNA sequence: TGTGCCAGCAGCCAAGGAGGTTCCTATGGCTACACCTTC. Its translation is CASSQGGSYGYTF.

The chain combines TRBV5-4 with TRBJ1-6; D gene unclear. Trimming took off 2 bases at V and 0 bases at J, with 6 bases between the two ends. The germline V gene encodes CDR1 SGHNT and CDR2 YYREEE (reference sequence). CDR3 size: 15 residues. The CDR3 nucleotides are TGTGCCAGCAGCTTAGGGAGCTCCTATAATTCACCCCTCCACTTT. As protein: CASSLGSSYNSPLHF.

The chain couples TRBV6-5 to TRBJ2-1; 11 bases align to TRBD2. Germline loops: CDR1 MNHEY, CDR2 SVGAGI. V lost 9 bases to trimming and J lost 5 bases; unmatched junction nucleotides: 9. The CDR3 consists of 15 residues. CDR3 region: CASSVSGGAHNEQFF. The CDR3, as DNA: TGTGCCAGTTCCGTTAGCGGGGGGGCTCACAATGAGCAGTTCTTC.

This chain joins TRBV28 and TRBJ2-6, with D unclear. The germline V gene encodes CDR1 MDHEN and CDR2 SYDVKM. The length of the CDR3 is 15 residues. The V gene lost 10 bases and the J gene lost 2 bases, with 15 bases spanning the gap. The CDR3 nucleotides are TGTGCCACCTCTCAACCGGGTACTGGGGCCAACGTCCTGACTTTC. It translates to CATSQPGTGANVLTF.

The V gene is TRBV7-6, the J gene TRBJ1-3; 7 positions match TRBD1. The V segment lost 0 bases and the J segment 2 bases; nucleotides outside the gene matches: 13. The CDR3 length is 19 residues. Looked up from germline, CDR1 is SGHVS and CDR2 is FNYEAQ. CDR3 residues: CASSLAESTGELPGNTIYF. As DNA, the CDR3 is TGTGCCAGCAGCTTAGCCGAATCCACAGGGGAACTCCCTGGAAACACCATATATTTT.

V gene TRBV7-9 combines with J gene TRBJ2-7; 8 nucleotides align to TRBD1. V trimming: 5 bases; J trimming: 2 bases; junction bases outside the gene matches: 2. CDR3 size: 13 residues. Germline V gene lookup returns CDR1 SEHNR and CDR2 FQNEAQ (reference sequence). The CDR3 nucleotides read TGTGCCAGCAGCCCAGGGGGCACCTACGAGCAGTACTTC. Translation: CASSPGGTYEQYF.